The next 5 T cell receptor beta chains were all read from a single sample in a study of cytomegalovirus exposure and HLA in healthy donors. The PCR was carried out with 60 Vbeta primers and 13 Jbeta primers. TCRdb's table, derived via immunoSEQ multiplex PCR, lists solely in-frame clones and lacks some. The sample has fewer than 200,000 clones, 81% seen once; the top ten hold about 3.5%. Sequenced sample: PBMCs. The receptor source for this set is a man aged 40-55 years in good health and CMV-seropositive.

The rearrangement links TRBV2 to TRBJ2-1, with 8 nucleotides matching TRBD1. The CDR3 is 14 residues long. V lost 10 bases, J lost 3 bases, and 8 bases stayed unmatched. CDR1 is SNHLY, CDR2 FYNNEI, per germline. The CDR3 nucleotides read TGTGCCACCCAGCAGGGGGCCGACTACAATGAGCAGTTCTTC. Its protein is CATQQGADYNEQFF.

The V and J genes are TRBV10-3 and TRBJ2-7, with 14 bases aligning to TRBD2. CDR1 is ENHRY, CDR2 SYGVKD, per germline. With V trimmed by 5 bases and J by 2 bases, 5 bases remained unmatched. The CDR3 runs 16 residues. Here the CDR3 reads CAISSTSGRGAYEQYF. The CDR3 DNA is TGTGCCATCAGTTCGACTAGCGGGAGGGGCGCCTACGAGCAGTACTTC.

The chain couples TRBV9 to TRBJ2-3; 9 positions match TRBD1. The CDR3 sequence is 14 residues long. The ends lost 3 bases at V and 8 bases at J; junction bases unmatched: 7. The V gene's germline CDR1 is SGDLS and CDR2 YYNGEE. This CDR3 reads CASSDPGQGATQYF. The DNA of the CDR3 is TGTGCCAGCAGCGATCCGGGACAGGGCGCTACGCAGTATTTT.

This CDR3 reads CASSQGRGGPRQETQYF. In DNA, the CDR3 is TGCGCCAGCAGCCAAGGCAGAGGCGGTCCCCGCCAAGAGACCCAGTACTTC. The genes are TRBV4-1 and TRBJ2-5; D ambiguous. Germline values: CDR1 MGHRA, CDR2 YSYEKL. Between the trimmed V and J ends, which lost 1 base and 1 base, there was a span of 16 bases. This CDR3 is 17 amino acids long.

This chain links TRBV2 with TRBJ2-1, with 8 bases fitting TRBD2. Germline V CDR1 and CDR2: SNHLY, FYNNEI. The trim removed 7 bases at V and 6 bases at J, leaving 8 bases unmatched. This CDR3 has 14 amino acids. Written as DNA, the CDR3 is TGTGCCAGCATGGTCCGGGAGGGAGGCAATGAGCAGTTCTTC. Amino acid sequence: CASMVREGGNEQFF.